This passage covers 25 T cell receptor beta chains from one sample sequenced in a study of blood T cell repertoires in COVID-19. Profiled with immunoSEQ multiplex PCR; TCRdb holds only in-frame clones, not every one. In the table there are approximately 200,000 clones, 80% to 90% of which are singletons. Sequenced material: peripheral blood. Source of these receptors: a woman older than 75 with acute or convalescent COVID-19.

The gene calls are TRBV5-6 and TRBJ2-7, with TRBD1 matching 8 bases. The CDR3 runs to 15 residues. V was pared by 2 bases and J by 2 bases, with 6 bases of the junction left unmatched. Germline CDR1 reads SGHDT; CDR2 reads YYEEEE. The CDR3: CASSLGQGLTYEQYF. CDR3 bases: TGTGCCAGCAGCTTAGGACAGGGATTGACCTACGAGCAGTACTTC.

The chain combines TRBV4-1 with TRBJ1-5; 8 bases match TRBD1. Trimming cost V 0 bases and J 6 bases; bases outside gene matches: 10. This CDR3 comprises 17 residues. The V gene's germline CDR1 is MGHRA and CDR2 YSYEKL. The CDR3, as DNA: TGCGCCAGCAGCCAAGATCTTGGCCAGGGGGCCGGTCAGCCCCAGCATTTT. Encoded protein: CASSQDLGQGAGQPQHF.

J is TRBJ2-7 and V is TRBV18, with 11 nucleotides matching TRBD2. In germline, CDR1 is KGHSH, CDR2 LQKENI. Losses at the gene ends were 0 bases for V and 3 bases for J; bases not matched to a gene: 1. The CDR3 is 15 residues long. CDR3 region: CASSPPGLAGYEQYF. For the CDR3, the DNA is TGTGCCAGCTCACCACCAGGACTAGCGGGCTACGAGCAGTACTTC.

The CDR3 is CASSERQGDNSPLHF. CDR3 in DNA: TGTGCCAGCAGCGAAAGACAGGGGGATAATTCACCCCTCCACTTT. The V call is TRBV2, the J call TRBJ1-6; 9 bases map to TRBD1. CDR1 and CDR2 from the germline V gene are SNHLY and FYNNEI. V trimming: 6 bases; J trimming: 5 bases; junction bases outside the gene matches: 5. The CDR3 extends over 15 amino acids.

The chain couples TRBV10-3 to TRBJ1-5; TRBD1 matches 9 bases. Germline-derived CDR1 and CDR2 are ENHRY and SYGVKD. The junction had 7 bases not matched to a gene; V was cut back by 10 bases and J by 3 bases. This CDR3 has 14 residues. CDR3 region: CASGGQGVNQPQHF. As DNA, the CDR3 is TGTGCCAGCGGGGGACAGGGTGTCAATCAGCCCCAGCATTTT.

J is TRBJ2-7 and V is TRBV18; 9 bases are a match to TRBD2. This CDR3 has 14 residues. Germline loops: CDR1 KGHSH, CDR2 LQKENI. J was trimmed by 5 bases and V by 4 bases; bases with no gene match: 6. The CDR3 DNA is TGTGCCAGCTCACGTTCCGGGACTAGCAACGAGCAGTACTTC. It yields the protein CASSRSGTSNEQYF.

The chain is built from TRBV7-2 and TRBJ2-5, with D possibly matching TRBD2 (7 bases). This CDR3 spans 14 amino acids. Trimming cost V 0 bases and J 5 bases, with 10 bases left between them. Germline V gives CDR1 SGHTA, CDR2 FQGNSA. The CDR3, as DNA: TGTGCCAGCAGCTTAGCGGGGGGGCCGGAGACCCAGTACTTC. Its protein product is CASSLAGGPETQYF.

The gene calls are TRBV6-5 and TRBJ1-2, with TRBD1 as a possible D gene (5 bases). CDR1 is MNHEY and CDR2 is SVGAGI in the germline V gene. The CDR3 totals 15 residues. The V and J ends lost 2 bases and 8 bases respectively, with 18 bases between them. This CDR3 reads CASSYTPWGENGYTF. In DNA, the CDR3 is TGTGCCAGCAGTTACACCCCTTGGGGGGAAAACGGCTACACCTTC.

The rearrangement uses TRBV4-1 and TRBJ2-2; 8 positions match TRBD1. V lost 0 bases, J lost 3 bases, and 12 bases stayed unmatched. Per germline, CDR1 MGHRA and CDR2 YSYEKL. The CDR3 has 19 residues. CDR3 DNA: TGCGCCAGCAGCCAAGAAGTGATTAGGCAGGGGGCTTACACCGGGGAGCTGTTTTTT. This sequence encodes CASSQEVIRQGAYTGELFF.

V is TRBV28 and J is TRBJ1-2; D possibly corresponds to TRBD1 (6 bases). The germline V gene has CDR1 MDHEN and CDR2 SYDVKM. The ends were cut back, 6 bases at V and 8 bases at J, with 16 bases in the middle. This CDR3 has 13 residues. In DNA form, the CDR3 reads TGTGCCAGCAGCTTGACAGGCCTGGGGGGCTACACCTTC. Translated: CASSLTGLGGYTF.

The chain joins TRBV30 to TRBJ2-2; TRBD2 might be the D (6 bases). V was shortened by 5 bases and J by 3 bases, with 10 bases between the two germline ends. The V gene's germline CDR1 is GTSNPN and CDR2 SVGIG (reference sequence). The CDR3 length is 13 residues. The CDR3 nucleotides are TGTGCCTGGCGGGACTTCTACACCGGGGAGCTGTTTTTT. It codes for CAWRDFYTGELFF.

The chain has TRBV19 and TRBJ2-1, with 12 bases identical to TRBD2. Germline CDR1 reads LNHDA; CDR2 reads SQIVND (reference sequence). V shed 6 bases and J 7 bases; nucleotides not matched to a gene: 10. This CDR3 contains 16 residues. The DNA of the CDR3 is TGTGCCAGTAGGATATCTAGCGGGAGGGCCATAAATGAGCAGTTCTTC. It specifies CASRISSGRAINEQFF.

The J gene is TRBJ1-3, the V gene TRBV12-2. TRBV12-2 is a documented pseudogene. This CDR3 spans 17 amino acids. CDR3 DNA: TGTGCAAGTCGCTTCCGTGTTGAGGGATCAACTCTAAACACCATATATTTT. It codes for CASRFRVEGSTLNTIYF.

V gene TRBV10-3 combines with J gene TRBJ1-3, with TRBD1 as a possible D gene (6 bases). The CDR3 has 15 residues. Germline V CDR1 and CDR2: ENHRY, SYGVKD. The ends were cut back, 10 bases at V and 1 base at J, with 17 bases in the middle. CDR3 loop: CATFEQGMSGNTIYF. CDR3 in DNA: TGTGCCACCTTCGAACAGGGAATGTCTGGAAACACCATATATTTT.

This clone occurred a few times. The V gene is TRBV11-2, the J gene TRBJ1-5; 7 positions match TRBD1. CDR1 and CDR2 (germline): SGHAT, FQNNGV. The V and J ends lost 4 bases and 0 bases, in that order; junction bases with no gene match: 6. The CDR3 consists of 16 residues. The CDR3 here is CASSSRGTVSNQPQHF. In nucleotides, the CDR3 is TGTGCCAGCAGCTCCCGAGGGACAGTTAGCAATCAGCCCCAGCATTTT.

This sequence joins TRBV10-3 and TRBJ2-7, with TRBD1 matching 10 bases. The CDR3 extends over 14 amino acids. V lost 4 bases and J lost 2; bases outside the gene matches: 2. Germline-derived CDR1 and CDR2 are ENHRY and SYGVKD. The CDR3 loop is CAISVGQGAYEQYF. DNA for the CDR3: TGTGCCATCAGTGTCGGACAGGGGGCCTACGAGCAGTACTTC.

This rearrangement joins TRBV19 to TRBJ1-6, with D unresolved. The V gene lost 9 bases and the J gene lost 8 bases, with 17 bases spanning the gap. Germline V gives CDR1 LNHDA, CDR2 SQIVND (reference sequence). The CDR3 consists of 14 residues. CDR3 nucleotides: TGTGCCAGCTTAGCACGATTCGGGGATTCACCCCTCCACTTT. Its protein is CASLARFGDSPLHF.

This chain connects TRBV24-1 to TRBJ2-2; 7 nucleotides align to TRBD1. V was clipped by 3 bases and J by 7 bases; unmatched bases: 10. The CDR3 consists of 16 residues. Germline V lookup: CDR1 KGHDR, CDR2 SFDVKD. CDR3 region: CATSDHTGTEGGELFF. The CDR3 DNA follows: TGTGCCACCAGTGATCACACCGGGACAGAGGGCGGGGAGCTGTTTTTT.

The gene calls are TRBV9 and TRBJ1-2; 7 positions agree with TRBD1. V lost 7 bases to trimming and J lost 2 bases; unmatched junction nucleotides: 8. There are 14 residues in the CDR3. The germline CDR1 and CDR2 sequences are SGDLS and YYNGEE. The CDR3 loop is CASGRGQTNYGYTF. CDR3 coding DNA: TGTGCCAGCGGTCGGGGACAGACAAACTATGGCTACACCTTC.

The chain combines TRBV12-5 with TRBJ2-3; TRBD2 aligns across 7 bases. The trim removed 4 bases at V and 3 bases at J, leaving 19 bases unmatched. This CDR3 contains 19 residues. CDR1 and CDR2 (germline): LGHNT, FRNRAP. The CDR3 DNA is TGTGCTAGTGGTTGGGAAGGGAGCGGGAAGAGGCAGGCGACAGATACGCAGTATTTT. Its protein product is CASGWEGSGKRQATDTQYF.

This clone came up once. The V and J genes are TRBV6-5 and TRBJ2-5; 11 bases align to TRBD2. CDR3 length: 15 amino acids. The germline V gene has CDR1 MNHEY and CDR2 SVGAGI. Unmatched junction bases numbered 2, after V lost 3 bases and J lost 2 bases. CDR3 in amino acids: CASSYSSGGQETQYF. CDR3 nucleotide sequence: TGTGCCAGCAGTTATTCTAGCGGGGGGCAAGAGACCCAGTACTTC.

This chain uses TRBV5-4 with TRBJ1-1, with 10 bases that match TRBD1. The CDR3 runs to 15 residues. In germline, CDR1 is SGHNT, CDR2 YYREEE (reference sequence). V shed 4 bases, J shed 4 bases, and the junction held 7 bases outside the gene matches. The CDR3 sequence is CASSTRQGAPTEAFF. DNA for the CDR3: TGTGCCAGCAGCACCCGACAGGGGGCGCCCACTGAAGCTTTCTTT. The full variable domain, rest sourced from reference TRBV5-4 and TRBJ1-1, is ETGVTQSPTHLIKTRGQQVTLRCSSQSGHNTVSWYQQALGQGPQFIFQYYREEENGRGNFPPRFSGLQFPNYSSELNVNALELDDSALYLCASSTRQGAPTEAFFGQGTRLTVV.

This rearrangement joins TRBV27 to TRBJ2-7; D ambiguous. Germline-derived CDR1 and CDR2 are MNHEY and SMNVEV (reference sequence). The CDR3 runs 14 residues. V was shortened by 3 bases and J by 0 bases, with 9 bases between the two germline ends. The CDR3 region has the DNA TGTGCCAGCAGTTTGAGGTCAAGCTCCTACGAGCAGTACTTC. It translates to CASSLRSSSYEQYF.

Concerning this clone itself: The sample has other DNA sequences that encode this CDR3 too. The chain is built from TRBV3-1 (or the pseudogene TRBV3-2) and TRBJ1-2; TRBD1 matches 9 bases. The V and J ends lost 4 bases and 6 bases, in that order; junction bases with no gene match: 3. Germline CDR1 reads LGHDT; CDR2 reads YNNKEL (reference sequence). This CDR3 is built from 13 residues. This CDR3 reads CASSPRQGDGYTF. As DNA, the CDR3 is TGTGCCAGCAGCCCCCGACAGGGGGATGGCTACACCTTC.

This chain links TRBV12-3 or TRBV12-4 with TRBJ2-3; TRBD2 might be the D (5 bases). The CDR3 length is 13 residues. Trimming removed 3 bases at V and 1 base at J, with 5 bases between. CDR3 sequence (DNA): TGTGCCAGCAGTTTCGGGGGCACAGATACGCAGTATTTT. Translating it yields CASSFGGTDTQYF.